This T cell receptor (beta chain) was retrieved from a study of blood T cell repertoires in COVID-19. In the study overall: Nucleic acid was either cDNA or gDNA, and it came from T cells, B-cell-depleted T cells, or PBMCs.

In the source study's methods: Amplification of reference gene primers was used by the study to estimate nucleated cell counts. The data were produced by immunoSEQ multiplex PCR, yet TCRdb's version contains in-frame clones alone and is incomplete. That table is the source of V, J and clone size, and D and trimming were worked out from the DNA. The sample lists 150,000 or so clones; roughly 84% were seen once. V lost 5 bases and J lost 7, with 18 bases in between. The CDR3 consists of 15 residues. Germline CDR1 reads MNHEY; CDR2 reads SVGAGI. The specimen was peripheral blood. The receptor comes from a woman in her sixties with acute or convalescent COVID-19. The chain uses TRBV6-5 and TRBJ2-1; maybe TRBD2 (5 bases). CDR3 in DNA: TGTGCCAGCAGTCCCGATTTTTACTCGGGAAATGAGCAGTTCTTC. As protein: CASSPDFYSGNEQFF.